Below, one TCR beta chain is given with its context. What it recognizes is unknown. The data were obtained in a study of T cell repertoires in cytomegalovirus infection. TCRdb ran MiXCR on the reads and lists one entry per CDR3 protein. In the table there are some 100,000 distinct CDR3 sequences, 25% to 30% of which are singletons. V lost 3 bases and J 0 bases, leaving 12 bases between the germline ends. The V gene's germline CDR1 is SGHRS and CDR2 YFSETQ. This CDR3 contains 16 residues. The sequenced sample was CD8+ T cells from cultured PBMCs, obtained from culture after CMV antigen stimulation. The chain combines TRBV5-1 with TRBJ2-2; TRBD2 is a possible D gene (5 bases). The TCR sequence derives from a human donor in good health (CMV status not recorded). Some clones in this sample may be carry-over from other donors' samples. The CDR3 region is CASSSGGVPNTGELFF. The CDR3 nucleotides are TGCGCCAGCAGCTCCGGAGGTGTTCCGAACACCGGGGAGCTGTTTTTT. Full variable domain (rest looked up from reference TRBV5-1 and TRBJ2-2): KAGVTQTPRYLIKTRGQQVTLSCSPISGHRSVSWYQQTPGQGLQFLFEYFSETQRNKGNFPGRFSGRQFSNSRSEMNVSTLELGDSALYLCASSSGGVPNTGELFFGEGSRLTVL.